Sequencing of this T cell receptor (beta chain) was carried out in a study of blood T cell repertoires in COVID-19. Study-wide context: COVID-19 samples, acute and convalescent, were from the United States, Italy and Spain. PBMCs, B-cell-depleted T cells, or T cells provided the cDNA or gDNA that made up the material.

Under the authors' procedure: Using reference gene primer amplification, nucleated cell counts were estimated. Clones were read by immunoSEQ multiplex PCR, and TCRdb kept only the in-frame ones, dropping some. The V and J calls and clone size are taken from that table; D and trimming were inferred from the DNA. The data contain some 8,000 clones, roughly 80% of them singletons. Germline CDR1 is MGHRA and CDR2 is YSYEKL. Trimming removed 4 bases at V and 2 bases at J, with 14 bases between. This CDR3 comprises 15 residues. The chain links TRBV4-1 to TRBJ1-2; D gene uncertain. The material sequenced was peripheral blood. The receptor's source is a human donor in a cohort sampled during active COVID-19. CDR3 in amino acids: CASSRGLASNYGYTF. CDR3 bases: TGCGCCAGCAGCCGAGGACTAGCTAGCAACTATGGCTACACCTTC.